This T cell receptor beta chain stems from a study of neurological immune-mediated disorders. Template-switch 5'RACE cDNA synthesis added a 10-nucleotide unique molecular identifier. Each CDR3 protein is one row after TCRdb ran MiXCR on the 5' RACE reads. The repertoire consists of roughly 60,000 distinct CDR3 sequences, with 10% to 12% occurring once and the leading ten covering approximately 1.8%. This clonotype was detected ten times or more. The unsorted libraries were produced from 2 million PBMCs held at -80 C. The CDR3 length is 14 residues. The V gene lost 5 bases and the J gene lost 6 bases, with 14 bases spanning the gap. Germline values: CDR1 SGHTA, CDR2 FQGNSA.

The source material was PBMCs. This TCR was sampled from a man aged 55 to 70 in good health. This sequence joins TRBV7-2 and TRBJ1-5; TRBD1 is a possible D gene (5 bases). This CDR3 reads CASSPQGVGQPQHF. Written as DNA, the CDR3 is TGTGCCAGCAGCCCGCAGGGAGTAGGTCAGCCCCAGCATTTT.